This T cell receptor (beta chain) was identified during a study of blood T cell repertoires in COVID-19. This clone appeared once. The protocol was immunoSEQ multiplex PCR, while the TCRdb copy is restricted to in-frame clones and leaves out a portion. The repertoire holds some 140,000 clones, with roughly three quarters as singletons. Trimming stripped 3 bases from V and 0 bases from J, with 18 bases between. Germline CDR1 reads LNHDA; CDR2 reads SQIVND (reference sequence). CDR3 size: 18 residues. This clonotype was sampled from a man aged 80 or over with acute or convalescent COVID-19. The J gene is TRBJ1-3, the V gene TRBV19, with D perhaps TRBD1 (5 bases). Sequencing was performed on peripheral blood. The CDR3: CASSMGTGGYASGNTIYF. The CDR3 DNA is TGTGCCAGTAGTATGGGGACGGGAGGATACGCCTCTGGAAACACCATATATTTT.